This paragraph reports one T cell receptor beta chain. This sample was taken from a study of regulatory T cells in long-lasting Graves disease. Documented time point: persistent/refractory GD, antithyroid drugs over 5 years with positive TRAb. PBMCs provided the RNA from which the TCR library was made. Construction of the TCR beta libraries employed iRepertoire HTBI primers in conjunction with Arm-PCR of CDR3 regions. TCRdb re-called the multiplex PCR reads through MiXCR, storing one row per CDR3 protein. The sample yields about 290,000 distinct CDR3 sequences, 22% seen once. The CDR3 loop spans 15 amino acids. Between the trimmed V and J ends, which lost 5 bases and 1 base, there was a span of 13 bases. CDR1 and CDR2 (germline): SNHLY, FYNNEI.

The sample here was peripheral blood mononuclear cells (PBMCs), taken when the disease was refractory, from a patient treated with antithyroid drugs. This clonotype was obtained from a female donor with Graves disease. This chain links TRBV2 with TRBJ2-3; D perhaps matches TRBD2 (6 bases). DNA of the CDR3: TGTGCCAGCAGTATTCCTAGCGAGGGCACAGATACGCAGTATTTT. It specifies CASSIPSEGTDTQYF.